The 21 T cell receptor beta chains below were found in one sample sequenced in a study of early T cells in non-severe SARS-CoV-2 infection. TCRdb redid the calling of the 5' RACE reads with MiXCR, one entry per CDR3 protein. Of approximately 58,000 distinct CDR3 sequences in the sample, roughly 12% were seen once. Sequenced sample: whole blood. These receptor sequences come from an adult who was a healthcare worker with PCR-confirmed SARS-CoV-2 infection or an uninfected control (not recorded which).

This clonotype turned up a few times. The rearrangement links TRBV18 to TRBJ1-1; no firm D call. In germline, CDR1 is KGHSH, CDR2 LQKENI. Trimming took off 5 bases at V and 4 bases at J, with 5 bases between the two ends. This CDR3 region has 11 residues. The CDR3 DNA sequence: TGTGCCAGCTCAGTTGGCACTGAAGCTTTCTTT. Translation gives CASSVGTEAFF.

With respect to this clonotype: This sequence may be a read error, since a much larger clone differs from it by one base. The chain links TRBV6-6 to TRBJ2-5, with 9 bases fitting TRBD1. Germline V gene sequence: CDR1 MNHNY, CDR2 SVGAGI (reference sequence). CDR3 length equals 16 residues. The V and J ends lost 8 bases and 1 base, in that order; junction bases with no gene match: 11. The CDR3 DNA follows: TGTGCCAGCGGTAAAACGAGGACAGGGGCCCAAGAGACCCAGTACTTC. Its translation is CASGKTRTGAQETQYF.

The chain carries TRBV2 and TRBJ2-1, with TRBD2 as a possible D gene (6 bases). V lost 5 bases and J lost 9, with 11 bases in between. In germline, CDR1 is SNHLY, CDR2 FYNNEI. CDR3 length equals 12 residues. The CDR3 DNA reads TGTGCCAGCAGTCGACTAGAGTTTGAGCAGTTCTTC. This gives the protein CASSRLEFEQFF.

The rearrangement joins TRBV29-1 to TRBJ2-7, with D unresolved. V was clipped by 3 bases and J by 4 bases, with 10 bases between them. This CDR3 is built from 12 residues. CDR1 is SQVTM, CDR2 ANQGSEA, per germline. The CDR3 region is CSVEASRYEQYF. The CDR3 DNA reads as TGCAGCGTTGAGGCTAGTAGGTACGAGCAGTACTTC.

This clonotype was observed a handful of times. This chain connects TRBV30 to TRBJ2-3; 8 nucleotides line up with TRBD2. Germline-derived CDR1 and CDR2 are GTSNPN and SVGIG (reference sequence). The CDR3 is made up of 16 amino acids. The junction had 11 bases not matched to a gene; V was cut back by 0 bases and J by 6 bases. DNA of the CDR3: TGTGCCTGGAGTGTACCCCTAGGGGGACTAGGCGATACGCAGTATTTT. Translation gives CAWSVPLGGLGDTQYF. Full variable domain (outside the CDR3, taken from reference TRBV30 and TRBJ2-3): SQTIHQWPATLVQPVGSPLSLECTVEGTSNPNLYWYRQAAGRGLQLLFYSVGIGQISSEVPQNLSASRPQDRQFILSSKKLLLSDSGFYLCAWSVPLGGLGDTQYFGPGTRLTVL.

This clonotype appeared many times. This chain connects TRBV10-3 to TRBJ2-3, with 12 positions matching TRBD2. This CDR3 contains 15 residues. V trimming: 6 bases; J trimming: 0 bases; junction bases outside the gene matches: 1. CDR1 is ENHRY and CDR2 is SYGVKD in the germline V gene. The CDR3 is CAIRGTSGSTDTQYF. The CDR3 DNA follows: TGTGCCATCAGGGGGACTAGCGGGAGCACAGATACGCAGTATTTT.

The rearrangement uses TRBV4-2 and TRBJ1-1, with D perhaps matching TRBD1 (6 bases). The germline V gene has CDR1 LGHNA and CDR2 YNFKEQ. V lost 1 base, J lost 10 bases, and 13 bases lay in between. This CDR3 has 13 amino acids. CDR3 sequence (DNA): TGTGCCAGCAGCCAAGCACAGGGAGGGGGAGCTTTCTTT. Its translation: CASSQAQGGGAFF.

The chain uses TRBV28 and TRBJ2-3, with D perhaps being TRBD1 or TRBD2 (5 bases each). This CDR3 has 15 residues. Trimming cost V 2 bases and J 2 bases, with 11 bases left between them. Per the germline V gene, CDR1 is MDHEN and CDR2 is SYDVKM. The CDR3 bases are TGTGCCAGCAGTTTAAGGGGAGCGGCCACAGATACGCAGTATTTT. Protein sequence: CASSLRGAATDTQYF.

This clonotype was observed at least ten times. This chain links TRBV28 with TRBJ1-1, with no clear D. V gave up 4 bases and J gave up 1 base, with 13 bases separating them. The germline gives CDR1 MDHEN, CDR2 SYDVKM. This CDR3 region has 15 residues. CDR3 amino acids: CASSSFEGANTEAFF. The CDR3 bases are TGTGCCAGCAGTTCCTTCGAGGGTGCGAACACTGAAGCTTTCTTT.

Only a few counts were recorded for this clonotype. DNA of the CDR3: TGCGCCAGCAGCCGATCGGCCGCCTACAATGAGCAGTTCTTC. It yields the protein CASSRSAAYNEQFF. This sequence joins TRBV5-1 and TRBJ2-1, with D uncertain. The CDR3 spans 14 residues. Germline V gene lookup returns CDR1 SGHRS and CDR2 YFSETQ. V was clipped by 4 bases and J by 2 bases, with 10 bases between them.

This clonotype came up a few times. The DNA for the CDR3 is TGTGCCAGTAGTATAGGCATCAATCAGCCCCAGCATTTT. Its protein is CASSIGINQPQHF. The genes are TRBV19 and TRBJ1-5; D not certain. Germline-derived CDR1 and CDR2 are LNHDA and SQIVND (reference sequence). This CDR3 contains 13 residues. V lost 1 base and J lost 3, with 4 bases in between.

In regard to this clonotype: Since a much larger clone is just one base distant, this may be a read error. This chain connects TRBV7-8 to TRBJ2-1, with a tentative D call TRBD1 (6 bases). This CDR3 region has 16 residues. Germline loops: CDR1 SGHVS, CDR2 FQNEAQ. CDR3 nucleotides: TGTGCCAGCAGCGCCAATGGATTAGGGGGTCACAATAAGCAGTTCTTC. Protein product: CASSANGLGGHNKQFF.

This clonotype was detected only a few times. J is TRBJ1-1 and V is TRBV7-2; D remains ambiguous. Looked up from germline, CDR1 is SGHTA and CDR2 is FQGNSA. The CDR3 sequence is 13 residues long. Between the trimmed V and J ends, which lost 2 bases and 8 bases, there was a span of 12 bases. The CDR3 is CASSLLAQAEAFF. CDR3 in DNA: TGTGCCAGCAGCTTACTTGCCCAGGCCGAAGCTTTCTTT.

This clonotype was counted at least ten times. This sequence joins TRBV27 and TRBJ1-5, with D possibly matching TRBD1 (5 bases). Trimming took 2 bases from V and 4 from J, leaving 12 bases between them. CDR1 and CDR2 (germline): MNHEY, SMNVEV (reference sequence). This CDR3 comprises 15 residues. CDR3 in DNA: TGTGCCAGCAGTTTAAACCAGGGACGGAATCAGCCCCAGCATTTT. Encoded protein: CASSLNQGRNQPQHF.

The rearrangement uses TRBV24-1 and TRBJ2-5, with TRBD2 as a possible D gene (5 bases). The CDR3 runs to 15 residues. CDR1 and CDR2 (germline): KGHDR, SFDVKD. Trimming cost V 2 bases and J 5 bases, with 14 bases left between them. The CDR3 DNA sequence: TGTGCCACCAGTGATTCATATGAGGGCGGGGAGACCCAGTACTTC. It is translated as CATSDSYEGGETQYF.

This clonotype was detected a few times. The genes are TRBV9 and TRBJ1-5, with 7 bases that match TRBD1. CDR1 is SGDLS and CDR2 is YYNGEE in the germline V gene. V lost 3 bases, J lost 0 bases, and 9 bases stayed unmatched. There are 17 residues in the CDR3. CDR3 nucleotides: TGTGCCAGCAGCGAAGCCCGGGACAGTTATAGCAATCAGCCCCAGCATTTT. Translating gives CASSEARDSYSNQPQHF. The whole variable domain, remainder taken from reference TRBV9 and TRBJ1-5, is DSGVTQTPKHLITATGQRVTLRCSPRSGDLSVYWYQQSLDQGLQFLIQYYNGEERAKGNILERFSAQQFPDLHSELNLSSLELGDSALYFCASSEARDSYSNQPQHFGDGTRLSIL.

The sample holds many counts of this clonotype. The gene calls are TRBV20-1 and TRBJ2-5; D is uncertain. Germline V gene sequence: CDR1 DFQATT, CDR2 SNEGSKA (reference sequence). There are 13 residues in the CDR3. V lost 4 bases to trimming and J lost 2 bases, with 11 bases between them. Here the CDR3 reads CSANGLGQETQYF. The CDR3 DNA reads TGCAGTGCTAACGGTCTCGGGCAAGAGACCCAGTACTTC.

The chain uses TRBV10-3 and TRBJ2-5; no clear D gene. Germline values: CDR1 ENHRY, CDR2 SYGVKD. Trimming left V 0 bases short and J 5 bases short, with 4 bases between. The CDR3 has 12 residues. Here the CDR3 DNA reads TGTGCCATCAGTGAGTCGACCGAGACCCAGTACTTC. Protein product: CAISESTETQYF.

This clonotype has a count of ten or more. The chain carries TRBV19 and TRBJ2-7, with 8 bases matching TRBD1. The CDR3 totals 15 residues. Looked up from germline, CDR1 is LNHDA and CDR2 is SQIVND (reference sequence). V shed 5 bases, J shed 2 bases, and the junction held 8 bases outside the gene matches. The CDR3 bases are TGTGCCAGTAGTTCCCGGGACAGGAGGGCCTACGAGCAGTACTTC. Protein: CASSSRDRRAYEQYF.

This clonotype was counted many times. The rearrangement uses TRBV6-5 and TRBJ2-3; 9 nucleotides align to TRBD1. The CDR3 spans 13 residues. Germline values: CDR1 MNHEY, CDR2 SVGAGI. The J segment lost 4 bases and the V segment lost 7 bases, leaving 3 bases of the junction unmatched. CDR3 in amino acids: CASTRTGADTQYF. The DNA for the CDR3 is TGTGCCAGCACCCGGACAGGGGCAGATACGCAGTATTTT.

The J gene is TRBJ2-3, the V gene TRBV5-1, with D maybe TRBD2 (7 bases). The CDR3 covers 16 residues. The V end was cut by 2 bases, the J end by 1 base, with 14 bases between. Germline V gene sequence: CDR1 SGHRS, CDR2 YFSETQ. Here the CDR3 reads CASSFWGLAGTDTQYF. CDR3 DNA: TGCGCCAGCAGCTTTTGGGGGCTAGCGGGCACAGATACGCAGTATTTT.